What follows are 15 T cell receptor beta chains derived from one specimen sequenced in a study of vaccination and CD4 T cells after COVID-19. TCRdb called the PCR reads again in MiXCR, with one record for every CDR3 protein. This table has about 21,000 distinct CDR3 sequences, 50% to 60% appearing once. This specimen was CD4+ T cells from blood, taken before SARS-CoV-2 vaccination. All receptors derive from a human donor who had recovered from COVID-19.

This clonotype was counted between two and nine times. This chain links TRBV20-1 with TRBJ1-6; TRBD1 agrees at 7 bases. CDR3 length: 13 residues. In germline, CDR1 is DFQATT, CDR2 SNEGSKA (reference sequence). CDR3 bases: TGCAGCGCCGGGACAGACGGTAATTCACCCCTCCACTTT. Translation gives CSAGTDGNSPLHF.

The chain links TRBV28 to TRBJ2-1; D unresolved. Germline V CDR1 and CDR2: MDHEN, SYDVKM. The CDR3 runs 15 residues. V lost 2 bases to trimming and J lost 2 bases, with 10 bases between them. Here the CDR3 reads CASSLRRSTYNEQFF. CDR3 nucleotides: TGTGCCAGCAGTTTAAGGCGATCAACCTACAATGAGCAGTTCTTC. Full variable domain (rest looked up from reference TRBV28 and TRBJ2-1): DVKVTQSSRYLVKRTGEKVFLECVQDMDHENMFWYRQDPGLGLRLIYFSYDVKMKEKGDIPEGYSVSREKKERFSLILESASTNQTSMYLCASSLRRSTYNEQFFGPGTRLTVL.

The chain links TRBV24-1 to TRBJ2-2, with D possibly being TRBD1 (5 bases). This CDR3 has 15 amino acids. Germline V gene sequence: CDR1 KGHDR, CDR2 SFDVKD. The ends were cut back, 4 bases at V and 1 base at J, with 9 bases in the middle. The CDR3, as DNA: TGTGCCACCAGTGACGCTAGGGGGAACACCGGGGAGCTGTTTTTT. Encoded protein: CATSDARGNTGELFF.

This clonotype was observed a handful of times. The CDR3 loop is CASSLIDLNTEAFF. The CDR3 nucleotides read TGTGCCAGCAGTTTAATAGACCTAAACACTGAAGCTTTCTTT. The rearrangement joins TRBV28 to TRBJ1-1; no clear D. The CDR3 extends over 14 amino acids. Germline CDR1 MDHEN, CDR2 SYDVKM. V gave up 2 bases and J gave up 2 bases, with 9 bases separating them. Full variable domain (rest looked up from reference TRBV28 and TRBJ1-1): DVKVTQSSRYLVKRTGEKVFLECVQDMDHENMFWYRQDPGLGLRLIYFSYDVKMKEKGDIPEGYSVSREKKERFSLILESASTNQTSMYLCASSLIDLNTEAFFGQGTRLTVV.

J is TRBJ2-2 and V is TRBV19, with TRBD1 matching 9 bases. This CDR3 contains 18 residues. The V gene end was trimmed by 7 bases and the J gene end by 0 bases; junction bases not matched to a gene: 12. Germline values: CDR1 LNHDA, CDR2 SQIVND (reference sequence). CDR3 in DNA: TGTGCCAGTATAGGTCCCCCCGGACAGGGGTCGAACACCGGGGAGCTGTTTTTT. Amino acids: CASIGPPGQGSNTGELFF.

The genes are TRBV6-1 and TRBJ2-6, with 8 positions matching TRBD1. V lost 2 bases and J lost 4; bases outside the gene matches: 4. The CDR3 length is 16 residues. Germline loops: CDR1 MNHNS, CDR2 SASEGT. CDR3 residues: CASSEQGAQGANVLTF. The CDR3 nucleotides read TGTGCCAGCAGTGAACAGGGGGCGCAGGGGGCCAACGTCCTGACTTTC.

This clonotype was found a few times. The chain couples TRBV7-8 to TRBJ2-5; 8 bases agree with TRBD1. The CDR3 is 14 residues long. V gave up 5 bases and J gave up 2 bases; unmatched junction bases: 4. Germline V gene lookup returns CDR1 SGHVS and CDR2 FQNEAQ. In DNA form, the CDR3 reads TGTGCCAGCAGCGGGACAGGTGTACAAGAGACCCAGTACTTC. It yields the protein CASSGTGVQETQYF.

As DNA, the CDR3 is TGTGCCAGCAGAAGACTAGGGAAAGAGACCCAGTACTTC. This encodes CASRRLGKETQYF. V is TRBV5-8 and J is TRBJ2-5, with D tentatively TRBD2 (6 bases). V was pared by 5 bases and J by 3 bases, with 11 bases between. Germline loops: CDR1 SGHTS, CDR2 YDEGEE. This CDR3 contains 13 residues.

A few counts support this clonotype. The chain uses TRBV30 and TRBJ1-5; D call uncertain. The CDR3 is made up of 13 amino acids. The V gene lost 2 bases and the J gene lost 0 bases, with 5 bases spanning the gap. Germline values: CDR1 GTSNPN, CDR2 SVGIG (reference sequence). In DNA form, the CDR3 reads TGTGCCTGGAGTACCGATAGCAATCAGCCCCAGCATTTT. Protein product: CAWSTDSNQPQHF. The full variable domain, rest sourced from reference TRBV30 and TRBJ1-5, is SQTIHQWPATLVQPVGSPLSLECTVEGTSNPNLYWYRQAAGRGLQLLFYSVGIGQISSEVPQNLSASRPQDRQFILSSKKLLLSDSGFYLCAWSTDSNQPQHFGDGTRLSIL.

The rearrangement links TRBV5-1 to TRBJ2-7; unclear D gene. V was shortened by 0 bases and J by 4 bases, with 11 bases between the two germline ends. This CDR3 comprises 14 residues. Germline assignment: CDR1 SGHRS and CDR2 YFSETQ. The CDR3 reads CASSLEQLGYEQYF. The CDR3 coding sequence is TGCGCCAGCAGCTTGGAACAACTTGGGTACGAGCAGTACTTC.

This clonotype was seen only a few times. V gene TRBV20-1 combines with J gene TRBJ2-3; 7 bases are shared with TRBD2. There are 15 residues in the CDR3. The ends lost 0 bases at V and 3 bases at J; junction bases unmatched: 6. Germline lookup yields CDR1 DFQATT and CDR2 SNEGSKA (reference sequence). This CDR3 reads CSARDNSRETDTQYF. Here the CDR3 DNA reads TGCAGTGCTAGAGATAACTCGCGGGAGACAGATACGCAGTATTTT.

The CDR3 DNA is TGTGCCAGCTCGGGACGACAGGGGGCTGGAAGCTCCTACAATGAGCAGTTCTTC. This gives the protein CASSGRQGAGSSYNEQFF. The rearrangement links TRBV6-2 or TRBV6-3 to TRBJ2-1; TRBD1 matches 10 bases. The CDR3 is 18 amino acids. J gave up 0 bases and V 8 bases, and 13 bases lay outside the gene matches. Germline V CDR1 and CDR2: MNHEY, SVGEGT.

The chain is built from TRBV20-1 and TRBJ2-5, with 14 bases matching TRBD2. The CDR3 totals 14 residues. The V segment lost 6 bases and the J segment 5 bases; nucleotides outside the gene matches: 5. The germline gives CDR1 DFQATT, CDR2 SNEGSKA (reference sequence). This CDR3 is CSATTSGRAETQYF. DNA for the CDR3: TGCAGTGCAACGACTAGCGGGAGGGCCGAGACCCAGTACTTC.

The CDR3 coding sequence is TGTGCCAGCAGCTTAAGGGCTAGCTACACAGAGACCCAGTACTTC. This sequence encodes CASSLRASYTETQYF. The chain recombines TRBV7-8 with TRBJ2-5, with D possibly matching TRBD2 (5 bases). In germline, CDR1 is SGHVS, CDR2 FQNEAQ. With 2 bases removed from V and 4 bases from J, the gap between germline ends came to 14 bases. The CDR3 has 15 residues.

This rearrangement joins TRBV7-6 to TRBJ1-5; D call uncertain. The germline CDR1 and CDR2 sequences are SGHVS and FNYEAQ. V shed 3 bases and J shed 3 bases, with 6 bases lying between them. This CDR3 has 13 residues. The chain's CDR3 is CASSFGNNQPQHF. DNA of the CDR3: TGTGCCAGCAGCTTTGGGAACAATCAGCCCCAGCATTTT. The full variable domain, in which reference TRBV7-6 and TRBJ1-5 provide the parts outside the CDR3, is GAGVSQSPRYKVTKRGQDVALRCDPISGHVSLYWYRQALGQGPEFLTYFNYEAQQDKSGLPNDRFSAERPEGSISTLTIQRTEQRDSAMYRCASSFGNNQPQHFGDGTRLSIL.